The next 20 T cell receptor beta chains were all read from a single sample in a study of T cell responses to AZD1222 COVID-19 vaccine. Clones were read by immunoSEQ multiplex PCR, and TCRdb kept only the in-frame ones, dropping some. The sample has about 82,000 clones, roughly 84% seen once. Source: peripheral blood, taken 28 days after the second AZD1222 dose. The receptors were sampled from an adult who received the AZD1222 COVID-19 vaccine.

The J gene is TRBJ1-4, the V gene TRBV7-2; 7 nucleotides match TRBD1. The V gene's germline CDR1 is SGHTA and CDR2 FQGNSA. The V segment lost 5 bases and the J segment 8 bases; nucleotides outside the gene matches: 8. The length of the CDR3 is 14 residues. CDR3 sequence: CASSLGDSQEKLFF. The CDR3 DNA sequence: TGTGCCAGCAGCCTAGGGGACAGTCAGGAAAAACTGTTTTTT. The full variable domain, completed using reference TRBV7-2 and TRBJ1-4, is GAGVSQSPSNKVTEKGKDVELRCDPISGHTALYWYRQSLGQGLEFLIYFQGNSAPDKSGLPSDRFSAERTGGSVSTLTIQRTQQEDSAVYLCASSLGDSQEKLFFGSGTQLSVL.

The chain couples TRBV5-6 to TRBJ1-6, with D perhaps TRBD1 (5 bases). The CDR3 extends over 17 amino acids. Per the germline V gene, CDR1 is SGHDT and CDR2 is YYEEEE. V was shortened by 3 bases and J by 0 bases, with 13 bases between the two germline ends. The CDR3 region has the DNA TGTGCCAGCAGCTCGGTTGGGGGGAGCTCCTATAATTCACCCCTCCACTTT. Protein: CASSSVGGSSYNSPLHF.

DNA for the CDR3: TGCAGTGCTAAGGACAGGGGTGGGCAGTTCTTC. Protein product: CSAKDRGGQFF. The gene calls are TRBV20-1 and TRBJ2-1; 9 bases align to TRBD1. Looked up from germline, CDR1 is DFQATT and CDR2 is SNEGSKA (reference sequence). The ends lost 4 bases at V and 12 bases at J; junction bases unmatched: 4. The CDR3 consists of 11 residues.

This sequence joins TRBV3-1 (or the pseudogene TRBV3-2) and TRBJ2-7; D not resolved. Trimming stripped 3 bases from V and 5 bases from J, with 11 bases between. Per the germline V gene, CDR1 is LGHDT and CDR2 is YNNKEL (reference sequence). The CDR3 is 13 residues long. CDR3 sequence reads: CASSQGKSDEQYF. CDR3 DNA: TGTGCCAGCAGCCAGGGCAAATCTGACGAGCAGTACTTC.

The chain combines TRBV12-3 or TRBV12-4 with TRBJ1-2; no clear D gene. V dropped 7 bases and J dropped 8 bases, with 11 bases sitting between them. The CDR3 totals 11 residues. CDR3 residues: CASTSDRGYTF. The CDR3 DNA reads as TGTGCCAGCACTTCAGACCGAGGCTACACCTTC.

The gene calls are TRBV28 and TRBJ1-1; D is ambiguous. The V end lost 3 bases, the J end lost 4 bases, and 9 bases lay between the germline ends. Germline CDR1 and CDR2: MDHEN and SYDVKM. The CDR3 contains 13 residues. The CDR3 is CASSLWVGTEAFF. DNA for the CDR3: TGTGCCAGCAGTTTGTGGGTGGGCACTGAAGCTTTCTTT.

This clone occurred a few times. The CDR3, as DNA: TGTGCCAGCAGTGGACAGGGGTACAATCAGCCCCAGCATTTT. Protein: CASSGQGYNQPQHF. The chain links TRBV5-6 to TRBJ1-5; TRBD1 aligns across 9 bases. The CDR3 has 14 residues. The V segment lost 5 bases and the J segment 3 bases; nucleotides outside the gene matches: 3. CDR1 is SGHDT and CDR2 is YYEEEE in the germline V gene.

CDR3 amino acids: CASSPSVGARANTIYF. Here the CDR3 DNA reads TGTGCCAGCAGCCCTAGCGTCGGGGCGCGCGCGAACACCATATATTTT. The chain links TRBV7-2 to TRBJ1-3; D possibly corresponds to TRBD1 (5 bases). Germline CDR1 SGHTA, CDR2 FQGNSA. CDR3 length equals 16 residues. V shed 5 bases and J shed 7 bases, with 21 bases lying between them. The full variable domain, completed using reference TRBV7-2 and TRBJ1-3, is GAGVSQSPSNKVTEKGKDVELRCDPISGHTALYWYRQSLGQGLEFLIYFQGNSAPDKSGLPSDRFSAERTGGSVSTLTIQRTQQEDSAVYLCASSPSVGARANTIYFGEGSWLTVV.

The chain has TRBV6-1 and TRBJ2-7; D is perhaps TRBD1 (6 bases). Trimming took off 2 bases at V and 6 bases at J, with 11 bases between the two ends. The CDR3 has 13 amino acids. Germline-derived CDR1 and CDR2 are MNHNS and SASEGT. The CDR3 DNA follows: TGTGCCAGCAGTGAACCGCCAGGGGCCGAGCAGTACTTC. It encodes CASSEPPGAEQYF.

The rearrangement joins TRBV27 to TRBJ2-2; D not resolved. Germline-derived CDR1 and CDR2 are MNHEY and SMNVEV (reference sequence). The CDR3 covers 12 residues. Trimming shortened V by 2 bases and J by 6 bases, and 4 bases separated the two germline ends. CDR3 DNA: TGTGCCAGCAGTTTACAGTCCGGGGAGCTGTTTTTT. This codes for CASSLQSGELFF.

CDR3 sequence (DNA): TGTGCCAGCAGCTTAGTCCCCCAGGGGGCCAACACTGAAGCTTTCTTT. Translating gives CASSLVPQGANTEAFF. The chain employs TRBV7-2 and TRBJ1-1; 8 bases line up with TRBD1. Trimming at V came to 1 base and at J to 2 bases, leaving 6 bases not matched to a gene. In germline, CDR1 is SGHTA, CDR2 FQGNSA. There are 16 residues in the CDR3. Based on the CDR3 plus reference TRBV7-2 and TRBJ1-1, the full variable domain is GAGVSQSPSNKVTEKGKDVELRCDPISGHTALYWYRQSLGQGLEFLIYFQGNSAPDKSGLPSDRFSAERTGGSVSTLTIQRTQQEDSAVYLCASSLVPQGANTEAFFGQGTRLTVV.

This chain links TRBV27 with TRBJ1-6, with D maybe TRBD1 (5 bases). Germline CDR1 reads MNHEY; CDR2 reads SMNVEV (reference sequence). CDR3 size: 19 residues. V shed 6 bases and J shed 0 bases, with 21 bases lying between them. CDR3 sequence: CASSQTGPRMSSYNSPLHF. Written as DNA, the CDR3 is TGTGCCAGCAGCCAGACGGGACCCAGAATGAGCTCCTATAATTCACCCCTCCACTTT.

This clone was seen a single time. V gene TRBV7-2 combines with J gene TRBJ2-5; 9 positions match TRBD2. The trim removed 3 bases at V and 9 bases at J, leaving 14 bases unmatched. The germline V gene encodes CDR1 SGHTA and CDR2 FQGNSA. The CDR3 is 16 residues long. As DNA, the CDR3 is TGTGCCAGCAGCTTCCTCGGGAGCGGGGGGCAGGCTCCCCAGTACTTC. Amino acid sequence: CASSFLGSGGQAPQYF.

The chain recombines TRBV9 with TRBJ2-2; 11 bases line up with TRBD2. V was clipped by 7 bases and J by 1 base; unmatched bases: 9. The CDR3 has 17 amino acids. Germline-derived CDR1 and CDR2 are SGDLS and YYNGEE. Here the CDR3 reads CASSSPSGGMNTGELFF. The CDR3 region has the DNA TGTGCCAGCTCGAGTCCTAGCGGGGGGATGAACACCGGGGAGCTGTTTTTT. Based on the CDR3 plus reference TRBV9 and TRBJ2-2, the full variable domain is DSGVTQTPKHLITATGQRVTLRCSPRSGDLSVYWYQQSLDQGLQFLIQYYNGEERAKGNILERFSAQQFPDLHSELNLSSLELGDSALYFCASSSPSGGMNTGELFFGEGSRLTVL.

The chain recombines TRBV28 with TRBJ1-5, with a possible D match to TRBD1 (5 bases). This CDR3 has 11 residues. Germline V gene sequence: CDR1 MDHEN, CDR2 SYDVKM. Trimming cost V 1 base and J 15 bases, with 10 bases left between them. In nucleotides, the CDR3 is TGTGCCAGCAGTTTATTGGGGGACGCGCATTTT. Amino acid sequence: CASSLLGDAHF. Full variable domain (remainder filled in from reference TRBV28 and TRBJ1-5): DVKVTQSSRYLVKRTGEKVFLECVQDMDHENMFWYRQDPGLGLRLIYFSYDVKMKEKGDIPEGYSVSREKKERFSLILESASTNQTSMYLCASSLLGDAHFGDGTRLSIL.

The chain employs TRBV7-2 and TRBJ2-7; TRBD2 matches 8 bases. J gave up 3 bases and V 1 base, and 8 bases lay outside the gene matches. Germline values: CDR1 SGHTA, CDR2 FQGNSA. This CDR3 comprises 16 residues. The CDR3 reads CASSLVGGGTYYEQYF. As DNA, the CDR3 is TGTGCCAGCAGCTTAGTCGGGGGGGGAACATACTACGAGCAGTACTTC.

This clone was counted only a few times. J is TRBJ1-1 and V is TRBV7-2; D gene uncertain. Germline CDR1 is SGHTA and CDR2 is FQGNSA. Trimming took off 6 bases at V and 2 bases at J, with 19 bases between the two ends. The CDR3 contains 16 residues. Written as DNA, the CDR3 is TGTGCCAGCAGTCCAACAAGTGGCCGGGGAAACACTGAAGCTTTCTTT. Translated: CASSPTSGRGNTEAFF.

The chain uses TRBV19 and TRBJ2-4, with D maybe TRBD1 (6 bases). Germline-derived CDR1 and CDR2 are LNHDA and SQIVND (reference sequence). The CDR3 totals 15 residues. V was pared by 6 bases and J by 7 bases, with 19 bases between. CDR3 DNA sequence: TGTGCCAGTAGACTGGGGGCACTCGAGGGCAACATTCAGTACTTC. Its protein is CASRLGALEGNIQYF.

This sequence joins TRBV28 and TRBJ1-5; the match to TRBD1 covers 9 bases. The CDR3 is made up of 14 amino acids. Germline CDR1 MDHEN, CDR2 SYDVKM. Trimming cost V 6 bases and J 2 bases; bases outside gene matches: 2. The CDR3, as DNA: TGTGCCAGCAGAGACAGGGGGGGCAATCAGCCCCAGCATTTT. This codes for CASRDRGGNQPQHF.

The chain links TRBV5-5 to TRBJ1-5; D ambiguous. Germline values: CDR1 SGHKS, CDR2 YYEKEE (reference sequence). CDR3 length: 16 amino acids. V was clipped by 0 bases and J by 0 bases, with 10 bases between them. The chain's CDR3 is CASSLAGTYSNQPQHF. In nucleotides, the CDR3 is TGTGCCAGCAGCTTGGCGGGTACCTATAGCAATCAGCCCCAGCATTTT.